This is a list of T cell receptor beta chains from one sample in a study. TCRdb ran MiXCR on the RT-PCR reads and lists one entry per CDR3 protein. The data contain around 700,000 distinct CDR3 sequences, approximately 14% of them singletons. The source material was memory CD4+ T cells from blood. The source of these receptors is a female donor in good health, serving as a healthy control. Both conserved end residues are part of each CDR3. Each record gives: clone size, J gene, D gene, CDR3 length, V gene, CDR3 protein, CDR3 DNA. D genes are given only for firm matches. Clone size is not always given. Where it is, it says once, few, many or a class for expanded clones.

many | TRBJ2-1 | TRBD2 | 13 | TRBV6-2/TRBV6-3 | CASKVAGANEQFF | TGTGCCAGCAAGGTAGCGGGAGCCAATGAGCAGTTCTTC
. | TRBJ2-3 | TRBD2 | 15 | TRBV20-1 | CSPTHPGTSADTQYF | TGCAGTCCAACCCACCCCGGGACTAGCGCAGATACGCAGTATTTT
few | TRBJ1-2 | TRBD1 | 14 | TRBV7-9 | CASSFEGADYGYTF | TGTGCCAGCAGCTTCGAGGGGGCGGACTATGGCTACACCTTC
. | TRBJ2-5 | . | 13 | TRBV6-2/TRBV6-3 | CASTPEMQETQYF | TGTGCCAGCACCCCAGAGATGCAAGAGACCCAGTACTTC
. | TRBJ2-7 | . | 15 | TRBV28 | CASSILGKTPYEQYF | .
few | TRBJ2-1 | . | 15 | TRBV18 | CASSPLQGEGLSVVF | TGTGCCAGCTCACCACTCCAGGGAGAGGGGTTATCAGTGGTCTTC
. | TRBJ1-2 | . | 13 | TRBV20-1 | CSARGQGGMGYTF | TGCAGTGCTAGAGGTCAGGGTGGGATGGGCTACACCTTC
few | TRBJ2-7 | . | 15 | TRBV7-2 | CASSLSTGHPYEQYF | TGTGCCAGCAGCTTATCTACAGGGCATCCCTACGAGCAGTACTTC
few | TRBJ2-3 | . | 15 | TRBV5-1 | CASSLGSVPTDTQYF | TGCGCCAGCAGCTTGGGTAGCGTACCCACAGATACGCAGTATTTT
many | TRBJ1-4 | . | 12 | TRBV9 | CASSAYGEKLFF | TGTGCCAGCAGCGCGTATGGGGAAAAACTGTTTTTT